This entry is about one T cell receptor beta chain. Its specific antigen is unknown. Base qualities are not provided; no much larger clone lies one nucleotide away. V and J lose 0 bases and 3 bases, and a span of 6 bases separates them. Looking up the germline V gene yields CDR1 SGHDT and CDR2 YYEEEE. The CDR3 contains 13 residues, cysteine and phenylalanine counted. The CDR3 DNA has 39 bases and is translated from base 1. Rearranged CDR3 beta regions were amplified from genomic DNA with multiplex V and J primers using the immunoSEQ TRB Survey service. Survey-level sequencing depth of up to 500,000 reads per sample was used to keep depth equal across samples. Libraries were purified and pooled, and sequencing was performed on Illumina technology. In the authors' own workflow: immunoSEQ online tools were used for productive clonality, sample overlap, pairwise scatters, CDR3 beta length, V/D/J gene usage and productiveness. Calculated diversity was defined as the number of unique rearrangements divided by total templates times 100, and Shannon and Simpson indices were additionally computed. Z-score normalized data were analyzed by principal component analysis with the R prcomp function and the ggbiplot package. Blood-rectal clonal overlap within each subject was quantified with Morisita's index. Entries here come from immuneACCESS through TCRdb and include only in-frame sequences with V and J called. Some clones fail to appear in such tables; in the studies checked, an unresolved V gene covers under half of the shortfall, and the cause of the remainder is unknown. Clonal size and the V and J genes are those of that table, whereas D and trimming came from the DNA. This sample comprises tens of thousands of clones, more than 75% of them detected only once. Jointly, the top ten make up about 1.5% of the sample.

This sample stems from a study of pediatric ulcerative colitis (dated by TCRdb to the late 2010s). In terms of the full investigation: From eight or nine newly diagnosed, treatment-naive pediatric ulcerative colitis patients and a few non-IBD control children, paired blood and rectal samples were collected. General conclusions and limits of the study: The healthy control group was small, with only a handful of individuals. For technical reasons, blood samples from a couple of patients gave substantially fewer templates, and these samples were excluded from the blood-rectal overlap analysis. Because repertoires came from total lymphocyte DNA, patterns in rare subsets such as regulatory T cells may not be reflected. Compared with controls, ulcerative colitis patients showed significantly higher autologous blood-rectal clonal overlap, a finding that suggests increased T cell trafficking to inflamed tissue. A couple of rectal CDR3 clonotypes were found in every ulcerative colitis patient but in no control. Controls, mild-moderate and acute severe colitis patients were separated by rectal repertoire features, and reduced rectal diversity due to clonal expansions was observed in acute severe colitis.

The control children had a colonoscopy because IBD was suspected, but their endoscopy was normal both macroscopically and histologically, and none were diagnosed with IBD within the following year. Blood was sampled at the same time as the colonoscopy. The Wizard kit (Promega) was used to extract genomic DNA from blood and intestinal samples. Sequencing was carried out using blood. This sequence was found in a boy between 5 and 17 years old who was a control in a study of pediatric ulcerative colitis. This chain joins TRBV5-6 to TRBJ1-2, with no reliable assignment of the D segment. The DNA is as follows: TGTGCCAGCAGCTTGGGGGAAGACTATGGCTACACCTTC. This encodes CASSLGEDYGYTF.